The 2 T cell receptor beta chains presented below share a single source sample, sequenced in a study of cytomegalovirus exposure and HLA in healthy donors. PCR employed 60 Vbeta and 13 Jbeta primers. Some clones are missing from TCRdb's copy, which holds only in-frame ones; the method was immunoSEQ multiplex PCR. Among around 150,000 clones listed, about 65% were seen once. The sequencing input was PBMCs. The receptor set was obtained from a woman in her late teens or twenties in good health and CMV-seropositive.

CDR3 in DNA: TGTGCCAGCAGTCTACGACAGGCAAGCCTTTATGGCTACACCTTC. Protein sequence: CASSLRQASLYGYTF. The V call is TRBV28, the J call TRBJ1-2; weak D call: TRBD1 (6 bases). Looked up from germline, CDR1 is MDHEN and CDR2 is SYDVKM. V lost 5 bases and J 5 bases, leaving 18 bases between the germline ends. The CDR3 spans 15 residues.

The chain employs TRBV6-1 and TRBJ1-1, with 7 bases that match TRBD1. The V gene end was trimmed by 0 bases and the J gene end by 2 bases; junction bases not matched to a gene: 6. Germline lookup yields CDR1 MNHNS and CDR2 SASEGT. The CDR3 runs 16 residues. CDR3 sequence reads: CASSEAPRGINTEAFF. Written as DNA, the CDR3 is TGTGCCAGCAGTGAAGCCCCCAGGGGGATTAACACTGAAGCTTTCTTT.